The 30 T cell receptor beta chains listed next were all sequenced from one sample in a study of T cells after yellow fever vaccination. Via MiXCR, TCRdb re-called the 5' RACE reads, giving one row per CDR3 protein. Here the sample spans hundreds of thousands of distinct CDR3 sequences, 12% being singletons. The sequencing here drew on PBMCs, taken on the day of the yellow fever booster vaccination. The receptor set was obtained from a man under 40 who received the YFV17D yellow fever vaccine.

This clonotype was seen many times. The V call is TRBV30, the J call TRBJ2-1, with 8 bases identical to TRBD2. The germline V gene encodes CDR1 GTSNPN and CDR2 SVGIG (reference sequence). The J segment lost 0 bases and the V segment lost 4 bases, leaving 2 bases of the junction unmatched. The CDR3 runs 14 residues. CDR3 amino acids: CAWNSGNSYNEQFF. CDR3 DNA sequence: TGTGCCTGGAATAGCGGGAACTCCTACAATGAGCAGTTCTTC.

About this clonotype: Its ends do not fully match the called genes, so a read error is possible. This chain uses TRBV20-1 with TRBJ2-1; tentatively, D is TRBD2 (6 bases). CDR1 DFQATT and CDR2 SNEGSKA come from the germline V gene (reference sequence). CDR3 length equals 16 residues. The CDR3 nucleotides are TGCTGTGCTTTGCCCCCCATCGGAGGGCCACGCAATGAGCAGTTCTTC. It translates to CCALPPIGGPRNEQFF.

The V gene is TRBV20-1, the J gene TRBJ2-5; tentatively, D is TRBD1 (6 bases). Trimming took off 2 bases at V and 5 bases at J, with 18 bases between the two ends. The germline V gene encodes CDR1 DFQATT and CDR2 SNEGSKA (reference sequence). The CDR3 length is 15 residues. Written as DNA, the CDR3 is TGCAGTGCTAGAAGAACTCGACAGGTCACGGAGACCCAGTACTTC. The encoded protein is CSARRTRQVTETQYF.

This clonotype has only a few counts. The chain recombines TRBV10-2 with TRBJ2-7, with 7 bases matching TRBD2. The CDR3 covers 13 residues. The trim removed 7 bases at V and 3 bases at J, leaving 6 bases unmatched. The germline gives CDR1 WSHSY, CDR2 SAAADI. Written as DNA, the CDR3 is TGCGCCAGCACAAAAGGACTAGACTACGAGCAGTACTTC. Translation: CASTKGLDYEQYF.

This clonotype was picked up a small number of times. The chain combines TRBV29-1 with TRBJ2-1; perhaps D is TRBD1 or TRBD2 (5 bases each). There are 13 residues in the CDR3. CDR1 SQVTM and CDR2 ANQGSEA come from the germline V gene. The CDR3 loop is CGARGSPMDEQFF. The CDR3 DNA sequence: TGCGGCGCCCGGGGCAGTCCTATGGATGAGCAGTTCTTC.

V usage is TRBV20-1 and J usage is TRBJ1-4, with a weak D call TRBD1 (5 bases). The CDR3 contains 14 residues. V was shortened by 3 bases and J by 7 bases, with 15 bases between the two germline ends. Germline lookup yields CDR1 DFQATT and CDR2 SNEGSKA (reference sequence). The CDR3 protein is CSASHTRVGEKLFF. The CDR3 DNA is TGCAGTGCTAGCCACACCAGGGTTGGTGAAAAACTGTTTTTT.

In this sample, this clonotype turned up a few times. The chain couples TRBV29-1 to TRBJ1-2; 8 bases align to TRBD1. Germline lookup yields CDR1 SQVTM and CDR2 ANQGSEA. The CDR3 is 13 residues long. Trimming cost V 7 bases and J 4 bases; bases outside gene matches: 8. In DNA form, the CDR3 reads TGCAGCGCTTGGACAGGGATGATCTATGGCTACACCTTC. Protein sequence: CSAWTGMIYGYTF.

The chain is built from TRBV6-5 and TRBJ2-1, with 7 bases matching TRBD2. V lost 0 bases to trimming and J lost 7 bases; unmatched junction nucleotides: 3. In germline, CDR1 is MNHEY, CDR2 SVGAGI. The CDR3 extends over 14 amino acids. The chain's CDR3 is CASSYSTGGNEQFF. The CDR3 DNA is TGTGCCAGCAGTTACTCGACCGGGGGGAATGAGCAGTTCTTC.

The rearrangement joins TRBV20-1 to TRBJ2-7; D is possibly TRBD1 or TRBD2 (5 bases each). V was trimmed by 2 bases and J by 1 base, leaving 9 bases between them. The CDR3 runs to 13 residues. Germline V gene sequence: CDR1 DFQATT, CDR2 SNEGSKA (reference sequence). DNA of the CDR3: TGCAGTGCTAGAAGGGACCGATCCTACGAGCAGTACTTC. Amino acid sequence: CSARRDRSYEQYF.

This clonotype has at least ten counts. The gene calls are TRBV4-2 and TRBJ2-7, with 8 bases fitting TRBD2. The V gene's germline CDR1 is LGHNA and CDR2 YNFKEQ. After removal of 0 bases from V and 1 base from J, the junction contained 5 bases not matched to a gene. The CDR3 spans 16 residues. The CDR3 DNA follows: TGTGCCAGCAGCCAAGATCAGGGGACTAGGTCCTACGAGCAGTACTTC. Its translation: CASSQDQGTRSYEQYF.

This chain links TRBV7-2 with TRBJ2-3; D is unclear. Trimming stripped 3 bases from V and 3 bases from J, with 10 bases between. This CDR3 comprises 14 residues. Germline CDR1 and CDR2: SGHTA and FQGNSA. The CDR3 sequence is CASSFPTRTDTQYF. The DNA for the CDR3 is TGTGCCAGCAGCTTTCCCACCCGGACAGATACGCAGTATTTT.

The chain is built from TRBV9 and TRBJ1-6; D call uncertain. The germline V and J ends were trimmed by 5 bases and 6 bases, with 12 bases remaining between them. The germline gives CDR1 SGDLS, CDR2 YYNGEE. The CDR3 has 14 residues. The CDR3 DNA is TGTGCCAGCAGTCTAGGGAACGTTAATTCACCCCTCCACTTT. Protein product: CASSLGNVNSPLHF.

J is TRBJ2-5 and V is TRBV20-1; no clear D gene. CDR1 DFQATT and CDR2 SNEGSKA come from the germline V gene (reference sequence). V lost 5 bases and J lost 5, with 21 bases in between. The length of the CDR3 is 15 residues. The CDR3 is CSAPSVPGISETQYF. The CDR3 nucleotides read TGCAGTGCTCCGTCCGTTCCAGGCATCTCGGAGACCCAGTACTTC.

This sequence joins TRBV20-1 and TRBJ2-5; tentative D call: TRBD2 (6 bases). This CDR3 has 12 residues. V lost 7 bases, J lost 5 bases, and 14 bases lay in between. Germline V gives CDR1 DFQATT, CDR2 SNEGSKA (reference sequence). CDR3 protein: CSVETSDETQYF. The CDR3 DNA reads TGCAGTGTCGAGACTAGTGACGAGACCCAGTACTTC.

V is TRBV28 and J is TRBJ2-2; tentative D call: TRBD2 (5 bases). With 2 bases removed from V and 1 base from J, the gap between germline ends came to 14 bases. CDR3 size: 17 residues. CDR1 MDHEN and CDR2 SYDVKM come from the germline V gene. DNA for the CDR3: TGTGCCAGCAGTTTACTTCTGCTAGCAGGGAACACCGGGGAGCTGTTTTTT. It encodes CASSLLLLAGNTGELFF.

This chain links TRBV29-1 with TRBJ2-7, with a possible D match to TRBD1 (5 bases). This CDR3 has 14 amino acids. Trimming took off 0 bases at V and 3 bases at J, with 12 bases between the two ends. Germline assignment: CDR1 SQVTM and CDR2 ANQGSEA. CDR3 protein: CSVEEGKQGYEQYF. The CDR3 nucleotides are TGCAGCGTTGAAGAAGGGAAGCAGGGCTACGAGCAGTACTTC.

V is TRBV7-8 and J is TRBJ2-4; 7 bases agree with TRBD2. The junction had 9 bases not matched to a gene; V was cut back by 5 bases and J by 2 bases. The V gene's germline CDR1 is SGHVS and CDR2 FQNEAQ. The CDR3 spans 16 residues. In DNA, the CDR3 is TGTGCCAGCAGCGAAATGGGGGGGAGGACCAAAAACATTCAGTACTTC. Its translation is CASSEMGGRTKNIQYF.

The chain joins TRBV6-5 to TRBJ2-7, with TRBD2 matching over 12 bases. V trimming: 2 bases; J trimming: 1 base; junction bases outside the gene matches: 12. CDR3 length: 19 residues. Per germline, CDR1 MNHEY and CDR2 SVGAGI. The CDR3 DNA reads TGTGCCAGCAGTTACGACGGGACAGGTGGACTAGCGGGATCCTACGAGCAGTACTTC. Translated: CASSYDGTGGLAGSYEQYF.

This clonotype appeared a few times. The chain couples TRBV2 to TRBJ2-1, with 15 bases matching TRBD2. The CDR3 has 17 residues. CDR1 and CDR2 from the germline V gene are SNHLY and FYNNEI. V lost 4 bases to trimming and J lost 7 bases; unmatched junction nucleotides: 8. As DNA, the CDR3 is TGTGCCAGCAGTGGGGGACTAGCGGGAGGAGGACGGAATGAGCAGTTCTTC. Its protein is CASSGGLAGGGRNEQFF.

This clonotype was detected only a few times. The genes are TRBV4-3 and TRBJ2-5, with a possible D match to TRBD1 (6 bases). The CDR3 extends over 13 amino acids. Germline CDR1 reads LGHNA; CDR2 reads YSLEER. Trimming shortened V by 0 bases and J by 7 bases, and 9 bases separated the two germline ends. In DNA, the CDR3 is TGCGCCAGCAGCCAAGAAGAAGGGGGGACCCAGTACTTC. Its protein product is CASSQEEGGTQYF.

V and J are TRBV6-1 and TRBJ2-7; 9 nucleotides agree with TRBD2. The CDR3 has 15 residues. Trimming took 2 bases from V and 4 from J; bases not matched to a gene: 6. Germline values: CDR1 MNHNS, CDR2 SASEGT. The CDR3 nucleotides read TGTGCCAGCAGTGAATTGTTCCTAGCGGGGTACGAGCAGTACTTC. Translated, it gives CASSELFLAGYEQYF.

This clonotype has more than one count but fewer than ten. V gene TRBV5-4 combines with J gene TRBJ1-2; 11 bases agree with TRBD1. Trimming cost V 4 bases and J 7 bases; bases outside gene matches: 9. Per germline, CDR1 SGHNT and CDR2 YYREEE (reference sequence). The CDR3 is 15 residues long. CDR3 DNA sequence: TGTGCCAGCAGCGTAGGGACAGGGGGTAGGAGTGGCTACACCTTC. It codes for CASSVGTGGRSGYTF. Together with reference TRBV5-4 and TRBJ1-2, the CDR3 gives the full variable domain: ETGVTQSPTHLIKTRGQQVTLRCSSQSGHNTVSWYQQALGQGPQFIFQYYREEENGRGNFPPRFSGLQFPNYSSELNVNALELDDSALYLCASSVGTGGRSGYTFGSGTRLTVV.

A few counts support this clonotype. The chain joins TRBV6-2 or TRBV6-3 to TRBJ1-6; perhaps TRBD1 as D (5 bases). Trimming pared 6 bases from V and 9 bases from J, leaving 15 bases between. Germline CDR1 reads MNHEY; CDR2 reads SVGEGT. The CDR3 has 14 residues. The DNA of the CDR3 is TGTGCCAGCAGCCCGGGCAGGGCAATTTCACCCCTCCACTTT. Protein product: CASSPGRAISPLHF.

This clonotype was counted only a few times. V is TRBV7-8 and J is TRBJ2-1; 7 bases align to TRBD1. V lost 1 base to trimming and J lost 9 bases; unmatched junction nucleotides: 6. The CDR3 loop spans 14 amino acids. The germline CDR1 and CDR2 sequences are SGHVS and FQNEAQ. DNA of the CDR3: TGTGCCAGCAGCTTAGTAGGGGGCCCGAGTGAGCAGTTCTTC. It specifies CASSLVGGPSEQFF.

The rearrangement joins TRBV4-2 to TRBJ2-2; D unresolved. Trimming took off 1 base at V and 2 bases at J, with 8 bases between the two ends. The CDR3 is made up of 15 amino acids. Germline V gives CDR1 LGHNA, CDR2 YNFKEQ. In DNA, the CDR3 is TGTGCCAGCAGCCAAGCTTCAGGCAACACCGGGGAGCTGTTTTTT. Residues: CASSQASGNTGELFF.

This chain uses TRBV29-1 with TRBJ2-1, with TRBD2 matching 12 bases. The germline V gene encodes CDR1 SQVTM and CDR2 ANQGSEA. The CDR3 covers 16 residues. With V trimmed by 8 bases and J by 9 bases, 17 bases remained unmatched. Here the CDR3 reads CSITSGRMRSDGEQFF. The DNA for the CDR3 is TGCAGCATTACTAGCGGGAGGATGAGATCGGACGGTGAGCAGTTCTTC.

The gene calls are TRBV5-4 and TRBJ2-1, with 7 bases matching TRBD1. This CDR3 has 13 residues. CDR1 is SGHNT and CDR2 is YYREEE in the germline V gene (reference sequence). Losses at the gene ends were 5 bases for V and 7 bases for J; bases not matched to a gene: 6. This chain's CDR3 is CASRRPGGNEQFF. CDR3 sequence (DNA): TGTGCCAGCAGACGTCCAGGGGGTAATGAGCAGTTCTTC.

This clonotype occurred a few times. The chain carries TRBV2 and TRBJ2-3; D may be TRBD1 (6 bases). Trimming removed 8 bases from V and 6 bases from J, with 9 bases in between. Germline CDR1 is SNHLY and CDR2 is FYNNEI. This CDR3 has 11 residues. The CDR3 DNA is TGTGCCAGCCACAGGGCTGATACGCAGTATTTT. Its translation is CASHRADTQYF.

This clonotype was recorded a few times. CDR3 region: CSARERTEQFF. In DNA form, the CDR3 reads TGCAGTGCTAGAGAGAGGACAGAGCAGTTCTTC. The chain couples TRBV20-1 to TRBJ2-1; possible D gene TRBD1, 5 bases. The CDR3 sequence is 11 residues long. Between the trimmed V and J ends, which lost 0 bases and 10 bases, there was a span of 7 bases. Germline V gives CDR1 DFQATT, CDR2 SNEGSKA (reference sequence).

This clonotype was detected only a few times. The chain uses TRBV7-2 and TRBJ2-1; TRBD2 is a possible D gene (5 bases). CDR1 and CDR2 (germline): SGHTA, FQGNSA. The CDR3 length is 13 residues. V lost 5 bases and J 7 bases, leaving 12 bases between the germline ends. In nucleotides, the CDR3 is TGTGCCAGCAGCATGACACTAGAAAATGAGCAGTTCTTC. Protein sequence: CASSMTLENEQFF.